These T cell receptor beta chains were read from a single sample in a study of T cell repertoires in cytomegalovirus infection. TCRdb analysed the reads with MiXCR anew, one entry per CDR3 protein. The sample has some 440,000 distinct CDR3 sequences, approximately 30% seen once. Material for sequencing was PBMCs. The source is a human donor in good health (CMV status not recorded). Some clones in this sample may be carry-over from other donors' samples. Both conserved end residues are part of each CDR3.

TRBJ2-1 TRBV12-3/TRBV12-4 CASRTRRDEQFF
TRBJ2-7 TRBV25-1 CASSELGQQYEQYF
TRBJ1-1 TRBV28 CASRGRDGNTEAFF
TRBJ2-1 TRBV28 CASSSLWNYNEQFF
TRBJ2-7 TRBV5-4 CASSGKTGEGSEQYF
TRBJ2-7 TRBV7-9 CASSFVQGAYEQYF
TRBJ1-2 TRBV12-3/TRBV12-4 CASSLGGQEQGYTF
TRBJ1-1 TRBV7-2 CASSPGPENTEAFF
TRBJ2-3 TRBV14 CASTPRSTDTQYF
TRBJ2-5 TRBV7-2 CARSLTGKQETKDF
TRBJ1-5 TRBV4-1 CASSQETDQPQHF
TRBJ2-5 TRBV7-2 CASSYTVAGRQETQYF
TRBJ2-1 TRBV7-3 CASSLRVGNEQFF
TRBJ2-1 TRBV4-2 CASSHPGQGGNEQFF
TRBJ2-2 TRBV6-2/TRBV6-3 CASIQTGGNTGELFF
TRBJ2-2 TRBV27 CASSLTTGGSDTGELFF
TRBJ1-5 TRBV4-1 CASRSQGGNQPQHF
TRBJ2-3 TRBV19 CASSIGLAGDGNTQYF
TRBJ1-6 TRBV28 CASARMRGSPLHF
TRBJ1-1 TRBV7-6 CASSPRAGQGTEAFF
TRBJ1-6 TRBV4-1 CASSQAGQGNWSPLHF
TRBJ2-6 TRBV27 CASSLSAISGANVLTF
TRBJ2-2 TRBV6-1 CASSETTGELFF
TRBJ1-5 TRBV18 CASSRDTHPNQPQHF
TRBJ1-5 TRBV7-8 CASSLYLLEGMSNQPQHF
TRBJ1-4 TRBV20-1 CSARLGSVNEKQFF
TRBJ1-4 TRBV5-1 CASSRRQGTNEKLFF
TRBJ2-7 TRBV6-2/TRBV6-3 CASKDPGGRTLYEQYF
TRBJ1-4 TRBV6-1 CATGANEKLFF